Below, 18 T cell receptor beta chains from the same sample are listed, as sequenced in a study of shared clonotypes between healthy human individuals. Measured with immunoSEQ multiplex PCR; TCRdb has only the in-frame clones, and not every one. Among approximately 500,000 clones listed, 96% were seen once. The sample consisted of naive CD4+ T cells sorted from blood. The sample's subset: CD45RA+ positively selected. These receptors all come from a woman in her thirties in good health.

This chain joins TRBV6-5 and TRBJ1-2; no reliable D call. The germline gives CDR1 MNHEY, CDR2 SVGAGI. The V end lost 3 bases, the J end lost 5 bases, and 16 bases lay between the germline ends. This CDR3 comprises 15 residues. CDR3 DNA: TGTGCCAGCAGTTATATCAAGAACGCTCGGTATGGCTACACCTTC. Protein product: CASSYIKNARYGYTF.

Points on this clone: Within the sample, other DNA sequences also encode this same CDR3. The chain uses TRBV19 and TRBJ1-5; 9 bases align to TRBD1. This CDR3 has 13 amino acids. Germline V gene sequence: CDR1 LNHDA, CDR2 SQIVND (reference sequence). Germline trimming cut 4 bases from V and 5 bases from J; bases unmatched to any gene: 0. In nucleotides, the CDR3 is TGTGCCAGTAGTAGGGACAGGGATCAGCCCCAGCATTTT. It translates to CASSRDRDQPQHF.

To note about this clone: Other DNA variants within this sample encode the same CDR3. The chain links TRBV4-1 to TRBJ1-1; possible D gene TRBD1, 5 bases. Trimming took 1 base from V and 4 from J, leaving 13 bases between them. CDR3 length: 15 residues. CDR1 is MGHRA and CDR2 is YSYEKL in the germline V gene. The CDR3 here is CASSQGGARGTEAFF. In nucleotides, the CDR3 is TGCGCCAGCAGCCAAGGCGGGGCGAGGGGCACTGAAGCTTTCTTT.

A single count supports this clone. The V call is TRBV4-1, the J call TRBJ2-7, with TRBD2 as a possible D gene (5 bases). Germline lookup yields CDR1 MGHRA and CDR2 YSYEKL. The CDR3 length is 17 residues. Between the trimmed V and J ends, which lost 4 bases and 3 bases, there was a span of 22 bases. The CDR3 loop reads CASSPPMGAIAFYEQYF. The CDR3 bases are TGCGCCAGCAGCCCCCCGATGGGAGCGATAGCCTTCTACGAGCAGTACTTC.

The chain is built from TRBV18 and TRBJ1-1; 7 bases fit TRBD1. CDR3 length equals 14 residues. The trim removed 6 bases at V and 6 bases at J, leaving 10 bases unmatched. Germline CDR1 is KGHSH and CDR2 is LQKENI. CDR3 bases: TGTGCCAGCTCCCAATCACAGGGGATAGCTGAAGCTTTCTTT. Protein product: CASSQSQGIAEAFF.

The chain couples TRBV5-4 to TRBJ1-3; D is ambiguous. CDR3 length: 17 residues. V lost 4 bases, J lost 0 bases, and 17 bases lay in between. In germline, CDR1 is SGHNT, CDR2 YYREEE (reference sequence). This CDR3 reads CASSLPRAEPSGNTIYF. In DNA form, the CDR3 reads TGTGCCAGCAGCCTACCCCGGGCGGAGCCCTCTGGAAACACCATATATTTT.

The V gene is TRBV7-3, the J gene TRBJ2-1, with 7 bases identical to TRBD2. Germline CDR1 reads SGHTA; CDR2 reads FQGTGA. The V segment lost 2 bases and the J segment 4 bases; nucleotides outside the gene matches: 5. This CDR3 is built from 15 residues. The CDR3 reads CASSLAAGVYNEQFF. The CDR3, as DNA: TGTGCCAGCAGCTTAGCGGCGGGAGTGTACAATGAGCAGTTCTTC.

This chain joins TRBV7-9 and TRBJ1-1; TRBD1 aligns across 7 bases. From germline, CDR1 is SEHNR and CDR2 FQNEAQ (reference sequence). The length of the CDR3 is 15 residues. With V trimmed by 5 bases and J by 1 base, 7 bases remained unmatched. CDR3 sequence (DNA): TGTGCCAGCAGCCTTACAGGGGCCGGGAACACTGAAGCTTTCTTT. This sequence encodes CASSLTGAGNTEAFF.

This chain links TRBV28 with TRBJ1-2, with unresolved D. The CDR3 extends over 12 amino acids. With 11 bases removed from V and 1 base from J, the gap between germline ends came to 11 bases. Germline assignment: CDR1 MDHEN and CDR2 SYDVKM. CDR3 sequence reads: CAVTGYNYGYTF. The CDR3 region has the DNA TGTGCCGTGACGGGTTATAACTATGGCTACACCTTC.

V gene TRBV18 combines with J gene TRBJ1-2, with no clear D. This CDR3 contains 13 residues. The V end was cut by 3 bases, the J end by 4 bases, with 9 bases between. Germline loops: CDR1 KGHSH, CDR2 LQKENI. CDR3 bases: TGTGCCAGCTCACCGGACGGCTCCTATGGCTACACCTTC. It translates to CASSPDGSYGYTF.

J is TRBJ2-7 and V is TRBV18; perhaps TRBD2 as D (6 bases). There are 15 residues in the CDR3. CDR1 is KGHSH and CDR2 is LQKENI in the germline V gene. Trimming left V 0 bases short and J 5 bases short, with 14 bases between. The DNA of the CDR3 is TGTGCCAGCTCACCACCGGTTCCGGGAGCGCACGAGCAGTACTTC. Translated, it gives CASSPPVPGAHEQYF.

The gene calls are TRBV5-4 and TRBJ2-7; D is perhaps TRBD1 (6 bases). V dropped 8 bases and J dropped 2 bases, with 17 bases sitting between them. CDR1 SGHNT and CDR2 YYREEE come from the germline V gene (reference sequence). The CDR3 has 14 residues. DNA of the CDR3: TGTGCCAGTAAGAAGCAGGGGAAGCCCTACGAGCAGTACTTC. This gives the protein CASKKQGKPYEQYF. The complete variable domain, with remaining parts taken from reference TRBV5-4 and TRBJ2-7, reads ETGVTQSPTHLIKTRGQQVTLRCSSQSGHNTVSWYQQALGQGPQFIFQYYREEENGRGNFPPRFSGLQFPNYSSELNVNALELDDSALYLCASKKQGKPYEQYFGPGTRLTVT.

V and J are TRBV19 and TRBJ1-1, with no clear D. The germline gives CDR1 LNHDA, CDR2 SQIVND (reference sequence). This CDR3 contains 11 residues. Trimming left V 7 bases short and J 1 base short, with 4 bases between. The CDR3 here is CASIENTEAFF. In nucleotides, the CDR3 is TGTGCCAGTATCGAGAACACTGAAGCTTTCTTT.

The rearrangement uses TRBV2 and TRBJ1-2, with D perhaps matching TRBD1 (6 bases). The CDR3 consists of 18 residues. V shed 3 bases and J shed 1 base, with 21 bases lying between them. Germline V lookup: CDR1 SNHLY, CDR2 FYNNEI. The chain's CDR3 is CASSDLRTAAGDNYGYTF. CDR3 DNA: TGTGCCAGCAGTGACTTAAGGACAGCCGCTGGGGATAACTATGGCTACACCTTC.

The CDR3 DNA sequence: TGTGCCAGCAGCGAGCCCCGAAGCGGGAGTCGCACTAGCACAGATACGCAGTATTTT. It is translated as CASSEPRSGSRTSTDTQYF. This rearrangement joins TRBV9 to TRBJ2-3; 8 nucleotides match TRBD2. The CDR3 covers 19 residues. Germline V gene lookup returns CDR1 SGDLS and CDR2 YYNGEE. J was trimmed by 0 bases and V by 3 bases; bases with no gene match: 15.

The chain is built from TRBV6-6 and TRBJ1-1, with TRBD1 matching 8 bases. Germline V gene lookup returns CDR1 MNHNY and CDR2 SVGAGI (reference sequence). This CDR3 spans 15 amino acids. J gave up 1 base and V 5 bases, and 6 bases lay outside the gene matches. The CDR3, as DNA: TGTGCCAGCAGTCAAAGACAGGGGAAGAACACTGAAGCTTTCTTT. Its translation: CASSQRQGKNTEAFF.

The V gene is TRBV29-1, the J gene TRBJ2-7; 9 nucleotides align to TRBD2. Germline lookup yields CDR1 SQVTM and CDR2 ANQGSEA. This CDR3 region has 12 residues. The V segment lost 7 bases and the J segment 4 bases; nucleotides outside the gene matches: 5. The CDR3 DNA reads as TGCAGCGCCGGGACTAGCAAGTACGAGCAGTACTTC. It specifies CSAGTSKYEQYF.

J is TRBJ2-1 and V is TRBV28; D may be TRBD2 (6 bases). The CDR3 sequence is 18 residues long. From germline, CDR1 is MDHEN and CDR2 SYDVKM. The V and J ends lost 5 bases and 0 bases respectively, with 20 bases between them. The CDR3 sequence is CASSATVGAGYSYNEQFF. In DNA form, the CDR3 reads TGTGCCAGCAGTGCGACTGTCGGGGCGGGGTACTCCTACAATGAGCAGTTCTTC.